A single sample gave rise to the 17 T cell receptor beta chains below, sequenced in a study of beta chain features in type 1 diabetes. Sequencing targeted expressed TCRB transcripts, as all isolated RNA had been reverse transcribed. This table comes from immunoSEQ multiplex PCR, and its TCRdb copy is limited to in-frame clones, with some not included. This sample has 310,000 or so clones, with roughly 8% found just once. The specimen was central memory CD4+ T cells from blood. Receptors were obtained from a woman between 18 and 29 years old in good health.

This clone has more than one count but fewer than ten. The chain carries TRBV19 and TRBJ1-5; 11 bases match TRBD1. The CDR3 spans 15 residues. The germline CDR1 and CDR2 sequences are LNHDA and SQIVND (reference sequence). Germline trimming cut 6 bases from V and 0 bases from J; bases unmatched to any gene: 1. The CDR3 DNA reads as TGTGCCAGTAGGGGGACAGGGGGTAGCAATCAGCCCCAGCATTTT. This translates into CASRGTGGSNQPQHF.

This clone has more than one count but fewer than ten. The chain employs TRBV18 and TRBJ2-2; D ambiguous. The CDR3 runs 13 residues. From germline, CDR1 is KGHSH and CDR2 LQKENI. V was clipped by 1 base and J by 7 bases, with 7 bases between them. The CDR3 nucleotides read TGTGCCAGCTCACCACTTCTTGACGGGGAGCTGTTTTTT. It translates to CASSPLLDGELFF.

This clone occurred many times. J is TRBJ2-1 and V is TRBV6-6, with D perhaps TRBD1 (6 bases). Germline lookup yields CDR1 MNHNY and CDR2 SVGAGI (reference sequence). The CDR3 is made up of 15 amino acids. Between the trimmed V and J ends, which lost 7 bases and 2 bases, there was a span of 15 bases. This chain's CDR3 is CASIPGDGPYNEQFF. The DNA of the CDR3 is TGTGCCAGCATCCCAGGGGACGGGCCCTACAATGAGCAGTTCTTC.

There are many counts of this clone. This sample includes further DNA sequences coding for the same CDR3. The V and J genes are TRBV4-3 and TRBJ2-3; 11 nucleotides agree with TRBD1. With 4 bases clipped from V and 6 bases from J, the junction kept 3 bases outside the gene matches. Germline values: CDR1 LGHNA, CDR2 YSLEER. The CDR3 sequence is 14 residues long. CDR3 protein: CASSPGQGADTQYF. The CDR3 nucleotides are TGCGCCAGCAGCCCCGGACAGGGGGCCGATACGCAGTATTTT.

The CDR3 DNA reads TGTGCCAGCAACGGGCAGGGGGTCCGATACGAGCAGTACTTC. This sequence encodes CASNGQGVRYEQYF. The V gene is TRBV2, the J gene TRBJ2-7; 7 bases fit TRBD1. V trimming: 7 bases; J trimming: 4 bases; junction bases outside the gene matches: 10. This CDR3 region has 14 residues. Germline CDR1 and CDR2: SNHLY and FYNNEI.

This clone was observed at least ten times. The genes are TRBV7-9 and TRBJ2-2; TRBD1 might be the D (6 bases). Germline assignment: CDR1 SEHNR and CDR2 FQNEAQ (reference sequence). V lost 4 bases and J 7 bases, leaving 13 bases between the germline ends. The CDR3 loop spans 14 amino acids. DNA of the CDR3: TGTGCCAGCAGCTATCAACAGGGCATCGGGGAGCTGTTTTTT. Its translation: CASSYQQGIGELFF.

This clone was observed a few times. V gene TRBV4-3 combines with J gene TRBJ1-2, with 11 bases aligning to TRBD1. Germline V gene lookup returns CDR1 LGHNA and CDR2 YSLEER. CDR3 length: 16 residues. Trimming at V came to 1 base and at J to 5 bases, leaving 6 bases not matched to a gene. The CDR3: CASSQVGTGGKYGYTF. CDR3 DNA: TGCGCCAGCAGCCAAGTCGGGACAGGGGGGAAATATGGCTACACCTTC.

The chain links TRBV6-5 to TRBJ2-3; possible D gene TRBD1, 5 bases. CDR1 is MNHEY, CDR2 SVGAGI, per germline. V was pared by 5 bases and J by 4 bases, with 10 bases between. The CDR3 has 13 amino acids. The CDR3 coding sequence is TGTGCCAGCAGTGACAGCCCAGCAGATACGCAGTATTTT. It specifies CASSDSPADTQYF.

This clone was counted ten times or more. This sequence joins TRBV6-1 and TRBJ2-5; 8 bases fit TRBD2. Germline V gene lookup returns CDR1 MNHNS and CDR2 SASEGT. Germline trimming cut 3 bases from V and 5 bases from J; bases unmatched to any gene: 17. The length of the CDR3 is 18 residues. The CDR3: CASSDGARGGLGTETQYF. The CDR3, as DNA: TGTGCCAGCAGTGACGGGGCGCGCGGGGGACTAGGGACCGAGACCCAGTACTTC.

This clone was detected only a few times. The chain has TRBV29-1 and TRBJ2-7, with 9 bases aligning to TRBD1. V lost 6 bases and J lost 9; bases outside the gene matches: 15. The length of the CDR3 is 14 residues. Per germline, CDR1 SQVTM and CDR2 ANQGSEA. The CDR3 reads CSVRKPGQGSPQYF. CDR3 DNA: TGCAGCGTCAGGAAACCGGGACAGGGCTCTCCGCAGTACTTC.

There are a few counts of this clone. The CDR3 sequence is CASSLRLQENEQYF. The CDR3 coding sequence is TGTGCCAGCAGCTTAAGGCTTCAGGAGAACGAGCAGTACTTC. The J gene is TRBJ2-7, the V gene TRBV7-2; D ambiguous. This CDR3 region has 14 residues. V lost 2 bases, J lost 5 bases, and 13 bases lay in between. Germline V gene sequence: CDR1 SGHTA, CDR2 FQGNSA.

The chain couples TRBV4-2 to TRBJ1-2; tentatively, D is TRBD1 (5 bases). In germline, CDR1 is LGHNA, CDR2 YNFKEQ. This CDR3 comprises 16 residues. The V gene lost 1 base and the J gene lost 8 bases, with 20 bases spanning the gap. Here the CDR3 reads CASSQGESAGDRGYTF. The DNA of the CDR3 is TGTGCCAGCAGCCAAGGCGAGTCGGCGGGGGATCGAGGCTACACCTTC.

This clone was recorded a few times. The genes are TRBV21-1 and TRBJ2-1; the DNA was not used to check the table's D call, TRBD2. TRBV21-1 is a pseudogene. This CDR3 has 17 residues. As DNA, the CDR3 is TGTGCCAGCAGCAAAGTGTTCGAGCGGGACGCCTACAATGAGCAGTTCTTC. It specifies CASSKVFERDAYNEQFF.

The chain links TRBV29-1 to TRBJ2-7; TRBD1 aligns across 7 bases. The CDR3 has 12 amino acids. Germline V gives CDR1 SQVTM, CDR2 ANQGSEA. The junction had 3 bases not matched to a gene; V was cut back by 4 bases and J by 3 bases. CDR3 nucleotide sequence: TGCAGCGTTGGGGACAGACTCTACGAGCAGTACTTC. This codes for CSVGDRLYEQYF.

This clone was detected only a few times. This chain connects TRBV10-3 to TRBJ2-3; the D gene is possibly TRBD2 (6 bases). CDR1 is ENHRY, CDR2 SYGVKD, per germline. The V end lost 2 bases, the J end lost 4 bases, and 10 bases lay between the germline ends. CDR3 length: 14 amino acids. Written as DNA, the CDR3 is TGTGCCATCAGTGAGAGGGAGGTCCCAGATACGCAGTATTTT. This encodes CAISEREVPDTQYF.

J is TRBJ2-1 and V is TRBV7-2; 7 bases map to TRBD2. Germline lookup yields CDR1 SGHTA and CDR2 FQGNSA. The CDR3 has 12 amino acids. V shed 2 bases and J 12 bases; nucleotides not matched to a gene: 4. The CDR3 protein is CASSLPPGGQFF. Written as DNA, the CDR3 is TGTGCCAGCAGCTTACCCCCGGGAGGGCAGTTCTTC.

This clone was counted a few times. The chain has TRBV28 and TRBJ2-7, with TRBD2 matching 9 bases. CDR1 and CDR2 from the germline V gene are MDHEN and SYDVKM. The V segment lost 6 bases and the J segment 3 bases; nucleotides outside the gene matches: 9. This CDR3 has 15 residues. This CDR3 reads CASSPAGGKNYEQYF. The CDR3 coding sequence is TGTGCCAGCAGCCCCGCGGGGGGGAAAAACTACGAGCAGTACTTC.